Listed here are 28 T cell receptor beta chains from one sample, sequenced in a study of T cells expressing NK-cell markers. TCRdb reprocessed the 5' RACE reads and keeps a single row for each CDR3 protein, giving no DNA. In all, the sample yields some 110,000 distinct CDR3 sequences. Material for sequencing was blood T cells: a sorted CD56 or NKG2C T cell subset, CD4+ or CD8+ T cells, or bulk PBMC T cells (not recorded which). These receptors all come from a woman between 18 and 70 years old in good health.

The chain employs TRBV28 and TRBJ2-7; there is no DNA to check the TCRdb D call of TRBD2. This CDR3 has 14 residues. CDR1 is MDHEN and CDR2 is SYDVKM in the germline V gene. The CDR3 region is CASSISGRSDEQYF.

The V and J genes are TRBV20-1 and TRBJ2-3; TCRdb gives TRBD2 as the D gene, but with no DNA this cannot be confirmed. The CDR3 spans 16 residues. The germline gives CDR1 DFQATT, CDR2 SNEGSKA (reference sequence). CDR3 protein: CSARDEASGDADTQYF.

The CDR3 reads CASSLASETQYF. This sequence joins TRBV5-4 and TRBJ2-5; absent DNA, TCRdb's TRBD2 call cannot be checked. Germline CDR1 SGHNT, CDR2 YYREEE (reference sequence). The CDR3 sequence is 12 residues long. The full variable domain, its missing parts supplied by reference TRBV5-4 and TRBJ2-5, is ETGVTQSPTHLIKTRGQQVTLRCSSQSGHNTVSWYQQALGQGPQFIFQYYREEENGRGNFPPRFSGLQFPNYSSELNVNALELDDSALYLCASSLASETQYFGPGTRLLVL.

This chain joins TRBV28 and TRBJ1-4. This CDR3 is 14 amino acids long. CDR1 and CDR2 from the germline V gene are MDHEN and SYDVKM. CDR3 residues: CASSLTEINEKLFF.

V gene TRBV11-2 combines with J gene TRBJ1-1; TCRdb's D call of TRBD1 is untestable without DNA. The CDR3 covers 15 residues. CDR1 SGHAT and CDR2 FQNNGV come from the germline V gene. CDR3 amino acids: CASSLLLGGNTEAFF.

V and J are TRBV29-1 and TRBJ2-2. The CDR3 spans 11 residues. The germline V gene has CDR1 SQVTM and CDR2 ANQGSEA. The CDR3 spells CSVGDTGELFF.

The chain recombines TRBV29-1 with TRBJ2-2. The CDR3 extends over 13 amino acids. The germline gives CDR1 SQVTM, CDR2 ANQGSEA. The CDR3 sequence is CSVVASMGGELFF.

This chain connects TRBV12-3 or TRBV12-4 to TRBJ1-2. The CDR3 runs 13 residues. Here the CDR3 reads CASSLSPRGVYTF.

The chain employs TRBV7-9 and TRBJ1-1; as DNA is missing, the TRBD1 call by TCRdb cannot be tested. CDR3 length: 16 amino acids. CDR1 and CDR2 from the germline V gene are SEHNR and FQNEAQ (reference sequence). The CDR3 here is CASSSTPLGYGTEAFF. Variable domain in full (rest from reference TRBV7-9 and TRBJ1-1): DTGVSQNPRHKITKRGQNVTFRCDPISEHNRLYWYRQTLGQGPEFLTYFQNEAQLEKSRLLSDRFSAERPKGSFSTLEIQRTEQGDSAMYLCASSSTPLGYGTEAFFGQGTRLTVV.

V usage is TRBV19 and J usage is TRBJ2-1; TCRdb designates TRBD2, a call that cannot be tested without DNA. This CDR3 contains 16 residues. CDR1 is LNHDA, CDR2 SQIVND, per germline (reference sequence). The CDR3 spells CASSIPGLASYNEQFF.

The J gene is TRBJ1-2, the V gene TRBV20-1; lacking DNA, the TRBD1 call made by TCRdb goes unchecked. Germline V gene sequence: CDR1 DFQATT, CDR2 SNEGSKA (reference sequence). The CDR3 is made up of 15 amino acids. The CDR3 reads CSAPTTRGADYGYTF.

The chain is built from TRBV5-1 and TRBJ2-7; lacking DNA, the TRBD1 call made by TCRdb goes unchecked. CDR1 is SGHRS, CDR2 YFSETQ, per germline. CDR3 length equals 14 residues. CDR3 residues: CASSLNPPVSEQYF. Using reference TRBV5-1 and TRBJ2-7 for the parts outside the CDR3, the full variable domain is KAGVTQTPRYLIKTRGQQVTLSCSPISGHRSVSWYQQTPGQGLQFLFEYFSETQRNKGNFPGRFSGRQFSNSRSEMNVSTLELGDSALYLCASSLNPPVSEQYFGPGTRLTVT.

This chain connects TRBV29-1 to TRBJ2-1. The CDR3 loop spans 14 amino acids. Germline CDR1 reads SQVTM; CDR2 reads ANQGSEA. CDR3 protein: CSVEDPHWDNEQFF.

This sequence joins TRBV7-9 and TRBJ2-3; lacking DNA, the TRBD1 call made by TCRdb goes unchecked. CDR1 SEHNR and CDR2 FQNEAQ come from the germline V gene (reference sequence). The CDR3 consists of 16 residues. This CDR3 is CASSSPDRVFADTQYF.

The chain recombines TRBV29-1 with TRBJ2-3; TCRdb outputs TRBD1, but without DNA this stays unchecked. Germline loops: CDR1 SQVTM, CDR2 ANQGSEA. The length of the CDR3 is 17 residues. This CDR3 is CSVDGTGKIPSTDTQYF.

The chain combines TRBV7-3 with TRBJ2-3; TCRdb calls TRBD2, which cannot be checked without DNA. Germline CDR1 and CDR2: SGHTA and FQGTGA. This CDR3 has 15 amino acids. CDR3 protein: CASSFSGASTDTQYF.

J is TRBJ2-1 and V is TRBV20-1; TCRdb outputs TRBD1, but without DNA this stays unchecked. CDR3 size: 15 residues. CDR1 is DFQATT and CDR2 is SNEGSKA in the germline V gene (reference sequence). CDR3 sequence: CSARDQGNPGNEQFF.

The chain links TRBV6-2 or TRBV6-3 to TRBJ2-1; TCRdb's assignment of TRBD1 cannot be checked, as there is no DNA. The CDR3 consists of 18 residues. From germline, CDR1 is MNHEY and CDR2 SVGEGT. This chain's CDR3 is CASSYSIGTGFAHNEQFF.

This chain connects TRBV6-2 or TRBV6-3 to TRBJ1-1; TCRdb's D gene call, TRBD1, goes unchecked for lack of DNA. Germline CDR1 reads MNHEY; CDR2 reads SVGEGT. The CDR3 has 15 amino acids. CDR3 sequence reads: CASSYLQGMNTEAFF.

V and J are TRBV20-1 and TRBJ2-1; TCRdb proposes TRBD1, but this gene call is untestable without DNA. CDR3 length equals 16 residues. Per the germline V gene, CDR1 is DFQATT and CDR2 is SNEGSKA (reference sequence). This CDR3 is CSARPFPTGHYNEQFF.

The gene calls are TRBV20-1 and TRBJ2-7; TCRdb outputs TRBD1, but without DNA this stays unchecked. Germline V gives CDR1 DFQATT, CDR2 SNEGSKA (reference sequence). This CDR3 contains 15 residues. CDR3 in amino acids: CSAHVPGQRNYEQYF.

V usage is TRBV19 and J usage is TRBJ2-3; TCRdb gives TRBD1 as the D gene, but with no DNA this cannot be confirmed. The CDR3 has 14 residues. Germline values: CDR1 LNHDA, CDR2 SQIVND (reference sequence). The CDR3: CASSARVDTDTQYF.

The gene calls are TRBV5-5 and TRBJ1-5. The CDR3 has 16 residues. Per germline, CDR1 SGHKS and CDR2 YYEKEE (reference sequence). CDR3: CASTIVPAGGNQPQHF.

CDR3 region: CSVGTHGSYEQYF. The chain carries TRBV29-1 and TRBJ2-7; TCRdb reports TRBD2, a call that lacks DNA to check it against. The germline CDR1 and CDR2 sequences are SQVTM and ANQGSEA. The CDR3 runs 13 residues.

The chain links TRBV30 to TRBJ2-3; lacking DNA, the TRBD1 call made by TCRdb goes unchecked. The length of the CDR3 is 13 residues. CDR1 and CDR2 from the germline V gene are GTSNPN and SVGIG (reference sequence). The CDR3 loop reads CAWSAGALDTQYF. The variable domain in full, completed from reference TRBV30 and TRBJ2-3, reads SQTIHQWPATLVQPVGSPLSLECTVEGTSNPNLYWYRQAAGRGLQLLFYSVGIGQISSEVPQNLSASRPQDRQFILSSKKLLLSDSGFYLCAWSAGALDTQYFGPGTRLTVL.

The rearrangement links TRBV11-2 to TRBJ1-2; TCRdb lists TRBD1, though no DNA is available to test this call. The CDR3 totals 17 residues. Per the germline V gene, CDR1 is SGHAT and CDR2 is FQNNGV. CDR3 in amino acids: CASSWGTGGPINYGYTF.

The chain is built from TRBV9 and TRBJ2-3; TCRdb outputs TRBD1, but without DNA this stays unchecked. This CDR3 contains 13 residues. Germline V CDR1 and CDR2: SGDLS, YYNGEE. The CDR3 loop reads CASSASGGDTQYF.

The CDR3 spells CASNTGESGELFF. The J gene is TRBJ2-2, the V gene TRBV27; without DNA, the TCRdb call of TRBD1 cannot be checked. CDR1 and CDR2 (germline): MNHEY, SMNVEV (reference sequence). The CDR3 is 13 amino acids.